These 10 T cell receptor beta chains originate from one sample sequenced in a study of radiation and T cells in renal cell carcinoma. Time point given: blood 4 weeks post-SBRT, at nephrectomy. Treatment denoted: 15 Gy SBRT to primary tumor, nephrectomy 4 weeks later. The data were produced by immunoSEQ multiplex PCR, yet TCRdb's version contains in-frame clones alone and is incomplete. The data show fewer than 200,000 clones, approximately 90% seen once. Sequenced material: blood, taken from a patient whose treatment included radiotherapy and nephrectomy. The origin of the receptors is a woman aged 45-65 years with renal cell carcinoma.

The table lists this clone with a count of one. The chain joins TRBV2 to TRBJ1-4; no firm D call. Trimming pared 0 bases from V and 6 bases from J, leaving 8 bases between. CDR1 and CDR2 (germline): SNHLY, FYNNEI. The CDR3 loop spans 14 amino acids. CDR3: CASSEAWTDEKLFF. For the CDR3, the DNA is TGTGCCAGCAGTGAAGCGTGGACGGATGAAAAACTGTTTTTT.

The chain links TRBV9 to TRBJ1-1; possibly TRBD1 for D (6 bases). The V end lost 5 bases, the J end lost 1 base, and 15 bases lay between the germline ends. CDR3 length: 15 residues. CDR1 is SGDLS, CDR2 YYNGEE, per germline. The CDR3 region is CASSALGHPNTEAFF. In nucleotides, the CDR3 is TGTGCCAGCAGTGCCTTGGGACATCCGAACACTGAAGCTTTCTTT.

The chain combines TRBV7-2 with TRBJ2-5, with D possibly being TRBD2 (5 bases). Germline values: CDR1 SGHTA, CDR2 FQGNSA. V lost 1 base and J lost 5, with 14 bases in between. CDR3 length: 15 residues. This CDR3 reads CASSLGPSPRETQYF. DNA for the CDR3: TGTGCCAGCAGCTTAGGCCCTAGCCCGCGGGAGACCCAGTACTTC.

The rearrangement links TRBV25-1 to TRBJ1-1, with D maybe TRBD1 (6 bases). Per the germline V gene, CDR1 is MGHDK and CDR2 is SYGVNS. CDR3 length equals 12 residues. V was trimmed by 3 bases and J by 5 bases, leaving 7 bases between them. The CDR3 DNA reads as TGTGCCAGCAGTGATACAGGGACTGAAGCTTTCTTT. Its translation is CASSDTGTEAFF.

The chain combines TRBV7-2 with TRBJ2-7; 7 nucleotides agree with TRBD2. V gave up 3 bases and J gave up 3 bases; unmatched junction bases: 2. The CDR3 consists of 13 residues. The germline CDR1 and CDR2 sequences are SGHTA and FQGNSA. CDR3 loop: CASSLGGYYEQYF. The CDR3 region has the DNA TGTGCCAGCAGCTTGGGGGGGTACTACGAGCAGTACTTC. Combining the CDR3 with reference TRBV7-2 and TRBJ2-7 gives the whole variable domain GAGVSQSPSNKVTEKGKDVELRCDPISGHTALYWYRQSLGQGLEFLIYFQGNSAPDKSGLPSDRFSAERTGGSVSTLTIQRTQQEDSAVYLCASSLGGYYEQYFGPGTRLTVT.

The genes are TRBV11-2 and TRBJ2-5; D is ambiguous. V was trimmed by 0 bases and J by 7 bases, leaving 6 bases between them. Germline CDR1 SGHAT, CDR2 FQNNGV. CDR3 length: 12 residues. The CDR3: CASSLDPGTQYF. The CDR3 nucleotides read TGTGCCAGCAGCTTAGATCCTGGGACCCAGTACTTC.

The chain is built from TRBV4-3 and TRBJ2-3; 8 bases are shared with TRBD2. The CDR3 has 17 residues. The junction had 10 bases not matched to a gene; V was cut back by 3 bases and J by 2 bases. Germline CDR1 and CDR2: LGHNA and YSLEER. This CDR3 is CASSQDRRGGITDTQYF. CDR3 sequence (DNA): TGCGCCAGCAGCCAGGACCGTCGCGGGGGGATCACAGATACGCAGTATTTT.

J is TRBJ1-1 and V is TRBV6-6; 7 positions agree with TRBD1. The germline gives CDR1 MNHNY, CDR2 SVGAGI (reference sequence). With V trimmed by 10 bases and J by 0 bases, 8 bases remained unmatched. The CDR3 spans 14 residues. The DNA of the CDR3 is TGTGCCACAATATGGGACAGAATGAACACTGAAGCTTTCTTT. Translating it yields CATIWDRMNTEAFF.

The rearrangement links TRBV29-1 to TRBJ2-6, with D perhaps TRBD2 (7 bases). Germline lookup yields CDR1 SQVTM and CDR2 ANQGSEA. Trimming stripped 6 bases from V and 1 base from J, with 13 bases between. This CDR3 spans 15 amino acids. CDR3: CSVWGGRSGANVLTF. The CDR3, as DNA: TGCAGCGTCTGGGGGGGCAGATCTGGGGCCAACGTCCTGACTTTC.

V gene TRBV5-1 combines with J gene TRBJ1-2, with a possible D match to TRBD1 (6 bases). This CDR3 spans 15 amino acids. Germline CDR1 reads SGHRS; CDR2 reads YFSETQ. The V and J ends lost 4 bases and 0 bases respectively, with 13 bases between them. DNA for the CDR3: TGCGCCAGCAGCCCTCGGACAGACGCTAACTATGGCTACACCTTC. Amino acid sequence: CASSPRTDANYGYTF.